What follows describes a single T cell receptor (beta chain). Its antigen remains unidentified. The study separated CD4+ cells into CD45RA+ naive and CD45RA-negative memory subsets. These data are taken from a study of shared clonotypes between healthy human individuals. Study-wide points: Larger estimated richness was generally recorded for naive subsets relative to memory subsets. Among non-shared clonotypes, generation probabilities were lower than among those shared by all four donors. It was anticipated that sequencing depth would influence how many clonotypes donors shared.

The protocol was immunoSEQ multiplex PCR, while the TCRdb copy is restricted to in-frame clones and leaves out a portion. Here the sample spans 2 million to 2.5 million clones, just under 95% being singletons. This clonotype was obtained from a man aged 18 to 30 in good health. Some clones in this sample may be carry-over from other donors' samples. Sequencing was carried out using naive CD4+ T cells from PBMCs. Subset described: CD45RA+ positively selected.

The chain's CDR3 is CASSLGRTLEAFF. DNA of the CDR3: TGTGCCAGCAGCCTAGGACGGACTCTCGAAGCTTTCTTT. The chain has TRBV7-9 and TRBJ1-1; D remains unclear. Between the trimmed V and J ends, which lost 5 bases and 8 bases, there was a span of 15 bases. CDR1 SEHNR and CDR2 FQNEAQ come from the germline V gene (reference sequence). The CDR3 loop spans 13 amino acids. Based on the CDR3 plus reference TRBV7-9 and TRBJ1-1, the full variable domain is DTGVSQNPRHKITKRGQNVTFRCDPISEHNRLYWYRQTLGQGPEFLTYFQNEAQLEKSRLLSDRFSAERPKGSFSTLEIQRTEQGDSAMYLCASSLGRTLEAFFGQGTRLTVV.